The 27 T cell receptor beta chains listed next were all sequenced from one sample in a study of blood T cell repertoires in COVID-19. This table comes from immunoSEQ multiplex PCR, and its TCRdb copy is limited to in-frame clones, with some not included. The repertoire holds hundreds of thousands of clones, with around 90% as singletons. The sequencing sample was made of peripheral blood. The receptors come from a man between 40 and 49 years old with acute or convalescent COVID-19.

This sequence joins TRBV3-1 (or the pseudogene TRBV3-2) and TRBJ2-5; D is unresolved. The V end was cut by 2 bases, the J end by 11 bases, with 12 bases between. The CDR3 spans 12 residues. Germline CDR1 is LGHDT and CDR2 is YNNKEL (reference sequence). The CDR3 DNA reads TGTGCCAGCAGCCAAAGACACCGCTTGCAGTACTTC. Translating it yields CASSQRHRLQYF.

The V gene is TRBV25-1, the J gene TRBJ2-3; 11 bases align to TRBD2. With V trimmed by 5 bases and J by 3 bases, 7 bases remained unmatched. The CDR3 is 16 residues long. The germline CDR1 and CDR2 sequences are MGHDK and SYGVNS. CDR3 loop: CASSHIAGGRTDTQYF. CDR3 nucleotides: TGTGCCAGCAGTCACATAGCGGGAGGGCGGACAGATACGCAGTATTTT.

The chain carries TRBV9 and TRBJ2-5; D is perhaps TRBD1 (5 bases). V shed 4 bases and J shed 1 base, with 11 bases lying between them. Germline V gene lookup returns CDR1 SGDLS and CDR2 YYNGEE. The CDR3 sequence is 14 residues long. The CDR3 bases are TGTGCCAGCAGCCTAGGAGACAGCCAAGAGACCCAGTACTTC. The encoded protein is CASSLGDSQETQYF.

V and J are TRBV27 and TRBJ1-5, with 9 bases aligning to TRBD1. The germline V gene encodes CDR1 MNHEY and CDR2 SMNVEV (reference sequence). The CDR3 totals 14 residues. J gave up 5 bases and V 5 bases, and 4 bases lay outside the gene matches. CDR3 sequence (DNA): TGTGCCAGCAGTATCGGACAGGGGTATCAGCCCCAGCATTTT. It translates to CASSIGQGYQPQHF.

This chain links TRBV29-1 with TRBJ1-2; TRBD1 aligns across 7 bases. The ends lost 2 bases at V and 3 bases at J; junction bases unmatched: 6. The CDR3 sequence is 14 residues long. Germline V gene lookup returns CDR1 SQVTM and CDR2 ANQGSEA. The DNA of the CDR3 is TGCAGCGTTGAATCCGGGACAGCCTACTATGGCTACACCTTC. It codes for CSVESGTAYYGYTF.

The chain links TRBV19 to TRBJ1-2, with TRBD1 as a possible D gene (5 bases). This CDR3 region has 14 residues. Between the trimmed V and J ends, which lost 5 bases and 4 bases, there was a span of 14 bases. CDR1 is LNHDA and CDR2 is SQIVND in the germline V gene (reference sequence). The CDR3 DNA reads TGTGCCAGTAGTCGACCGGGACTGAGCTATGGCTACACCTTC. It yields the protein CASSRPGLSYGYTF. Full variable domain (missing parts from reference TRBV19 and TRBJ1-2): DGGITQSPKYLFRKEGQNVTLSCEQNLNHDAMYWYRQDPGQGLRLIYYSQIVNDFQKGDIAEGYSVSREKKESFPLTVTSAQKNPTAFYLCASSRPGLSYGYTFGSGTRLTVV.

This chain links TRBV5-3 with TRBJ1-1; 8 bases match TRBD1. TRBV5-3 is flagged as an ORF with uncertain function. With 4 bases clipped from V and 3 bases from J, the junction kept 5 bases outside the gene matches. The CDR3 length is 14 residues. The CDR3 here is CARSELTGDTEAFF. The CDR3 DNA reads as TGTGCCAGAAGCGAACTGACAGGGGACACTGAAGCTTTCTTT.

The chain carries TRBV9 and TRBJ1-1; D might be TRBD1 (6 bases). Germline lookup yields CDR1 SGDLS and CDR2 YYNGEE. CDR3 length: 14 amino acids. Trimming stripped 3 bases from V and 1 base from J, with 10 bases between. The CDR3 DNA reads TGTGCCAGCAGCGCCAAGGACAGGAACACTGAAGCTTTCTTT. Its protein product is CASSAKDRNTEAFF. The complete variable domain, with remaining parts taken from reference TRBV9 and TRBJ1-1, reads DSGVTQTPKHLITATGQRVTLRCSPRSGDLSVYWYQQSLDQGLQFLIQYYNGEERAKGNILERFSAQQFPDLHSELNLSSLELGDSALYFCASSAKDRNTEAFFGQGTRLTVV.

The rearrangement joins TRBV6-5 to TRBJ1-1; the D is unclear. This CDR3 region has 11 residues. Germline V gene data show CDR1 as MNHEY and CDR2 as SVGAGI. The ends were cut back, 8 bases at V and 3 bases at J, with 7 bases in the middle. DNA for the CDR3: TGTGCCAGCCAGTCCGACACTGAAGCTTTCTTT. Protein product: CASQSDTEAFF.

CDR3 region: CAISGTSGRGVSYNEQFF. In DNA form, the CDR3 reads TGTGCCATCAGCGGAACTAGCGGGAGGGGGGTTTCCTACAATGAGCAGTTCTTC. The chain carries TRBV10-3 and TRBJ2-1; TRBD2 matches at 13 bases. The CDR3 is 18 amino acids. Germline V gene data show CDR1 as ENHRY and CDR2 as SYGVKD. Trimming at V came to 6 bases and at J to 1 base, leaving 9 bases not matched to a gene.

The rearrangement uses TRBV2 and TRBJ2-7, with D perhaps matching TRBD1 (6 bases). V shed 2 bases and J shed 2 bases, with 16 bases lying between them. The germline CDR1 and CDR2 sequences are SNHLY and FYNNEI. The CDR3 covers 16 residues. For the CDR3, the DNA is TGTGCCAGCAGTGAATTCGGACAGCGCAGGACCTACGAGCAGTACTTC. Residues: CASSEFGQRRTYEQYF.

The chain couples TRBV27 to TRBJ1-2; 10 nucleotides agree with TRBD1. Germline V gives CDR1 MNHEY, CDR2 SMNVEV (reference sequence). The CDR3 is 14 residues long. V was pared by 8 bases and J by 7 bases, with 10 bases of the junction left unmatched. The DNA of the CDR3 is TGTGCCAGCTCCTCCGCGACAGGGGGCCCTGGCTACACCTTC. Translation: CASSSATGGPGYTF.

This rearrangement joins TRBV7-9 to TRBJ1-2; D perhaps matches TRBD1 (5 bases). The CDR3 is 16 amino acids. CDR1 and CDR2 (germline): SEHNR, FQNEAQ (reference sequence). V was cut by 2 bases and J by 9 bases, with 22 bases left in between. CDR3 nucleotide sequence: TGTGCCAGCAGCTTATCCAGGGCCACCCAAAGTGGTAGCTACACCTTC. Translated: CASSLSRATQSGSYTF.

The chain joins TRBV3-1 (or the pseudogene TRBV3-2) to TRBJ1-2; unclear D gene. Looked up from germline, CDR1 is LGHDT and CDR2 is YNNKEL (reference sequence). Trimming left V 4 bases short and J 1 base short, with 19 bases between. The CDR3 spans 17 residues. DNA for the CDR3: TGTGCCAGCAGCCCCCAGAGGTATCCGAAGTTTAACTATGGCTACACCTTC. It is translated as CASSPQRYPKFNYGYTF.

The V call is TRBV19, the J call TRBJ2-7; TRBD2 matches at 14 bases. Germline CDR1 LNHDA, CDR2 SQIVND (reference sequence). The CDR3 has 15 amino acids. The J segment lost 8 bases and the V segment lost 5 bases, leaving 8 bases of the junction unmatched. CDR3 in amino acids: CASSPGTSGSKKQYF. The CDR3 DNA sequence: TGTGCCAGTAGTCCCGGGACTAGCGGGAGCAAGAAGCAGTACTTC. The variable domain in full, completed from reference TRBV19 and TRBJ2-7, reads DGGITQSPKYLFRKEGQNVTLSCEQNLNHDAMYWYRQDPGQGLRLIYYSQIVNDFQKGDIAEGYSVSREKKESFPLTVTSAQKNPTAFYLCASSPGTSGSKKQYFGPGTRLTVT.

The chain carries TRBV7-3 and TRBJ1-1; no definite D call. The CDR3 loop spans 13 amino acids. Trimming took 3 bases from V and 1 from J, leaving 6 bases between them. Germline V gene sequence: CDR1 SGHTA, CDR2 FQGTGA. The CDR3 loop is CASSFRGNTEAFF. The CDR3 DNA is TGTGCCAGCAGCTTTCGAGGGAACACTGAAGCTTTCTTT.

The chain employs TRBV7-2 and TRBJ1-5; the match to TRBD1 covers 7 bases. The V and J ends lost 3 bases and 0 bases, in that order; junction bases with no gene match: 8. This CDR3 is built from 17 residues. Germline-derived CDR1 and CDR2 are SGHTA and FQGNSA. CDR3 region: CASSFTGTVNSNQPQHF. DNA of the CDR3: TGTGCCAGCAGCTTTACCGGGACAGTGAATAGCAATCAGCCCCAGCATTTT.

This chain links TRBV9 with TRBJ2-1, with TRBD2 identical over 12 bases. This CDR3 is 15 amino acids long. V lost 1 base and J lost 8; bases outside the gene matches: 4. Per germline, CDR1 SGDLS and CDR2 YYNGEE. CDR3 sequence reads: CASSVRLAGVYEQFF. The CDR3 DNA reads TGTGCCAGCAGCGTACGACTAGCGGGAGTCTATGAGCAGTTCTTC.

J is TRBJ1-1 and V is TRBV11-2; the D is unclear. There are 13 residues in the CDR3. Trimming cost V 3 bases and J 1 base, with 6 bases left between them. Germline CDR1 and CDR2: SGHAT and FQNNGV. CDR3 region: CASSFNGNTEAFF. Here the CDR3 DNA reads TGTGCCAGCAGCTTTAACGGGAACACTGAAGCTTTCTTT. Together with reference TRBV11-2 and TRBJ1-1, the CDR3 gives the full variable domain: EAGVAQSPRYKIIEKRQSVAFWCNPISGHATLYWYQQILGQGPKLLIQFQNNGVVDDSQLPKDRFSAERLKGVDSTLKIQPAKLEDSAVYLCASSFNGNTEAFFGQGTRLTVV.

The chain is built from TRBV6-5 and TRBJ2-2; D gene ambiguous. V gave up 4 bases and J gave up 6 bases, with 9 bases separating them. Germline CDR1 and CDR2: MNHEY and SVGAGI. This CDR3 comprises 13 residues. This CDR3 reads CASSSLTAGELFF. DNA of the CDR3: TGTGCCAGCAGTTCCCTTACGGCCGGGGAGCTGTTTTTT.

The V call is TRBV2, the J call TRBJ1-1; possible D gene TRBD1, 5 bases. With 4 bases removed from V and 4 bases from J, the gap between germline ends came to 28 bases. This CDR3 region has 19 residues. Germline loops: CDR1 SNHLY, CDR2 FYNNEI. Here the CDR3 DNA reads TGTGCCAGCAGTGGCCCCTCGCAGGGTGGAATTCGCATGGGCACTGAAGCTTTCTTT. Its translation: CASSGPSQGGIRMGTEAFF.

The V and J genes are TRBV5-5 and TRBJ2-7; D perhaps matches TRBD2 (5 bases). In germline, CDR1 is SGHKS, CDR2 YYEKEE (reference sequence). Trimming removed 7 bases at V and 6 bases at J, with 17 bases between. CDR3 length: 13 amino acids. The CDR3 loop reads CASCIMGEGEQYF. The DNA of the CDR3 is TGTGCCAGCTGCATAATGGGAGAGGGCGAGCAGTACTTC.

This clone came up once. Other DNA sequences in this specimen translate into the identical CDR3. J is TRBJ2-3 and V is TRBV5-1; 10 bases map to TRBD1. Germline CDR1 SGHRS, CDR2 YFSETQ. The CDR3 is made up of 14 amino acids. The junction had 2 bases not matched to a gene; V was cut back by 3 bases and J by 4 bases. In DNA, the CDR3 is TGCGCCAGCAGCTCGGGACAGGGGTCAGATACGCAGTATTTT. Its translation is CASSSGQGSDTQYF.

The CDR3, as DNA: TGCGCCAGCAGTGTAGACAGGGAAAAATACTATGGCTACACCTTC. It translates to CASSVDREKYYGYTF. The V gene is TRBV10-1, the J gene TRBJ1-2; TRBD1 aligns across 7 bases. J gave up 3 bases and V 4 bases, and 8 bases lay outside the gene matches. The CDR3 runs to 15 residues. Germline lookup yields CDR1 WNHNN and CDR2 SYGVQD (reference sequence).

Notes on this clone: The same CDR3 also results from other DNA sequences found in this sample. The chain is built from TRBV7-9 and TRBJ1-1; D might be TRBD1 (6 bases). Germline V CDR1 and CDR2: SEHNR, FQNEAQ (reference sequence). Trimming removed 6 bases at V and 0 bases at J, with 8 bases between. The length of the CDR3 is 13 residues. CDR3 coding DNA: TGTGCCAGCAGTCGGACAGTGAACACTGAAGCTTTCTTT. Amino acids: CASSRTVNTEAFF.

This sequence joins TRBV2 and TRBJ1-1; TRBD1 is a possible D gene (5 bases). The germline V gene encodes CDR1 SNHLY and CDR2 FYNNEI. The CDR3 has 16 residues. V was clipped by 6 bases and J by 0 bases, with 17 bases between them. The CDR3 DNA reads as TGTGCCAGCAGGTCCCGGGACGGAGGGATGAACACTGAAGCTTTCTTT. As protein: CASRSRDGGMNTEAFF.

The genes are TRBV11-3 and TRBJ2-7; 8 bases are a match to TRBD1. CDR1 and CDR2 (germline): SGHNT, YENEEA. The CDR3 contains 13 residues. Losses at the gene ends were 4 bases for V and 6 bases for J; bases not matched to a gene: 5. The CDR3 nucleotides are TGTGCCAGCAGCTCCGGGACAGGAAGCGAGCAGTACTTC. Amino acid sequence: CASSSGTGSEQYF.